This T cell receptor (beta chain) was identified in a study of T cell changes during pregnancy in multiple sclerosis (dated by TCRdb to between 2018 and 2021). Concerning the study at large: The study examined how the T cell repertoire changed over the course of pregnancy in women with multiple sclerosis.

Library method: the immunoSEQ multiplex PCR assay. The clones in this table, taken by TCRdb from immuneACCESS, are in-frame only. Not every clone is retained; where verified, under half of the shortfall comes from an unresolved V gene, and the cause of the rest is unknown. This sample holds 30,000 to 35,000 clones; 90% were observed only once. Approximately 0.5% of the sample is held by the ten biggest clonotypes. V drops 8 bases and J drops 6 bases, leaving 19 bases in between. The CDR3 measures 14 amino acids from cysteine to phenylalanine. Only the CDR3 portion is preserved as DNA: 42 bases, with reading frame beginning at the first base. The germline V gene gives CDR1 as SNHLY and CDR2 as FYNNEI. As concerns this clone: Its antigen remains undetermined. Base quality data are lacking; no much larger clone is found one base away.

The sequence derives from a female donor in good health, enrolled as a control in a pregnancy study. The chain is assembled from TRBV2 and TRBJ1-2; confidence is insufficient to name the D gene. The input for sequencing was CD4+ T cells from peripheral blood mononuclear cells, taken in the third trimester of pregnancy. The CDR3 in this case is CASSESSTLDGYTF. The nucleotide sequence is TGTGCCAGCTCCGAGAGTAGTACCCTTGATGGCTACACCTTC.